Listed below are T cell receptor beta chains from one sample, sequenced in a study of response to subunit inactivated influenza vaccine. Each CDR3 protein is one row after TCRdb ran MiXCR on the RT-PCR reads. In the table there are 600,000 to 850,000 distinct CDR3 sequences, 12% to 15% of which are singletons. Sequenced here: PBMCs from blood, sampled 14 to 15 days before vaccination. The receptors derive from a middle-aged man who received an inactivated influenza vaccine. The CDR3 runs from the conserved cysteine through the conserved F or W. Fields, in order: J gene, D gene, V gene, CDR3 protein. A D gene is named only where the DNA matches it firmly.

j_call: TRBJ1-2
d_call: TRBD1
v_call: TRBV4-2
cdr3_aa: CASSQEDRGPYGYTF

j_call: TRBJ2-7
d_call: -
v_call: TRBV28
cdr3_aa: CASSFVRDLSYEQYF

j_call: TRBJ2-1
d_call: TRBD2
v_call: TRBV9
cdr3_aa: CASSVDSGLADLRHEQFF

j_call: TRBJ2-2
d_call: TRBD2
v_call: TRBV14
cdr3_aa: CASSPLGGAGELFF

j_call: TRBJ2-1
d_call: TRBD2
v_call: TRBV29-1
cdr3_aa: CSVIGLAGGEYNEQFF

j_call: TRBJ2-1
d_call: TRBD2
v_call: TRBV4-3
cdr3_aa: CASSASGSWSEQFF

j_call: TRBJ2-3
d_call: -
v_call: TRBV5-1
cdr3_aa: CASSHLSSDTQYF

j_call: TRBJ2-3
d_call: -
v_call: TRBV5-1
cdr3_aa: CASSLAALDTQYF

j_call: TRBJ1-5
d_call: -
v_call: TRBV7-2
cdr3_aa: CASSPQVNQPQHF

j_call: TRBJ1-5
d_call: TRBD1
v_call: TRBV20-1
cdr3_aa: CSAPKGANQPQHF

j_call: TRBJ2-5
d_call: -
v_call: TRBV10-3
cdr3_aa: CAISESGQGGETQYF

j_call: TRBJ2-1
d_call: -
v_call: TRBV2
cdr3_aa: CASRETMTATSYNEQFF

j_call: TRBJ1-5
d_call: -
v_call: TRBV20-1
cdr3_aa: CSASDRADQPQHF

j_call: TRBJ2-7
d_call: TRBD1
v_call: TRBV20-1
cdr3_aa: CSAPNPTGNGVEQYF

j_call: TRBJ2-2
d_call: -
v_call: TRBV20-1
cdr3_aa: CSARWGPGELFF

j_call: TRBJ1-2
d_call: -
v_call: TRBV20-1
cdr3_aa: CSAGARQGLGGYTF

j_call: TRBJ1-5
d_call: -
v_call: TRBV15
cdr3_aa: CATSRDHSNQPQHF

j_call: TRBJ2-7
d_call: -
v_call: TRBV6-6
cdr3_aa: CDSKGVAAYEQYF

j_call: TRBJ2-1
d_call: TRBD2
v_call: TRBV7-9
cdr3_aa: CASMASGSHEQFF

j_call: TRBJ1-6
d_call: -
v_call: TRBV4-1
cdr3_aa: CASSQEERMHYSPLHF

j_call: TRBJ2-7
d_call: -
v_call: TRBV4-1
cdr3_aa: CASSHPMGTSYEQYF

j_call: TRBJ1-4
d_call: -
v_call: TRBV4-1
cdr3_aa: CASRQPTSLTEKPFF

j_call: TRBJ1-4
d_call: TRBD1
v_call: TRBV24-1
cdr3_aa: CATSDPGQGNEKLFF

j_call: TRBJ2-5
d_call: -
v_call: TRBV12-3/TRBV12-4
cdr3_aa: CASSLGSTETQYF

j_call: TRBJ2-5
d_call: -
v_call: TRBV20-1
cdr3_aa: CSAITGLQETQYF

j_call: TRBJ2-7
d_call: TRBD2
v_call: TRBV27
cdr3_aa: CASSPQTSGGFAEQYF

j_call: TRBJ1-2
d_call: TRBD1
v_call: TRBV28
cdr3_aa: CASREQGASTSGYTF

j_call: TRBJ2-3
d_call: -
v_call: TRBV7-3
cdr3_aa: CASSRVGTDTQYF

j_call: TRBJ2-3
d_call: -
v_call: TRBV28
cdr3_aa: CASSQSRGRDTQYF

j_call: TRBJ2-4
d_call: TRBD2
v_call: TRBV20-1
cdr3_aa: CSAIRGGSAKNIQYF

j_call: TRBJ1-2
d_call: -
v_call: TRBV28
cdr3_aa: CASSLPRGGYTF

j_call: TRBJ2-7
d_call: TRBD2
v_call: TRBV29-1
cdr3_aa: CSVRPGLAGEEQYF

j_call: TRBJ1-1
d_call: TRBD1
v_call: TRBV4-2
cdr3_aa: CASSQGTGAAAFF

j_call: TRBJ1-2
d_call: -
v_call: TRBV2
cdr3_aa: CASTSGYGYTF

j_call: TRBJ2-2
d_call: -
v_call: TRBV4-1
cdr3_aa: CASSHAGGYLSFPNNTGELFF

j_call: TRBJ2-7
d_call: TRBD2
v_call: TRBV15
cdr3_aa: CATSRDLAGGFLQYF

j_call: TRBJ2-1
d_call: TRBD2
v_call: TRBV7-3
cdr3_aa: CASSLNGGRDRVQFF

j_call: TRBJ2-5
d_call: -
v_call: TRBV11-2
cdr3_aa: CASSRAFQTQYF

j_call: TRBJ1-1
d_call: -
v_call: TRBV6-1
cdr3_aa: CASSENWVGTEAFF

j_call: TRBJ2-2
d_call: TRBD2
v_call: TRBV27
cdr3_aa: CASSTPSGRPDTGELFF

j_call: TRBJ2-7
d_call: TRBD1
v_call: TRBV5-1
cdr3_aa: CASSFWDSSYEQYF

j_call: TRBJ2-3
d_call: TRBD1
v_call: TRBV7-2
cdr3_aa: CASSPGQGRGTDTQYF

j_call: TRBJ2-5
d_call: TRBD2
v_call: TRBV20-1
cdr3_aa: CSAIGRQKETQYF